This TCR beta chain was found in a study of blood T cell repertoires in COVID-19. Study-wide context: There were acute and convalescent COVID-19 samples, and they came from the United States, Italy and Spain.

Generated by immunoSEQ multiplex PCR, the TCRdb table keeps only in-frame clones and is missing some. The table shows fewer than 85,000 clones, with over 70% occurring only once. CDR3 size: 15 residues. The germline V gene has CDR1 SGHTA and CDR2 FQGTGA. The V segment lost 6 bases and the J segment 4 bases; nucleotides outside the gene matches: 9. The chain recombines TRBV7-3 with TRBJ2-5; 9 nucleotides align to TRBD1. The sample was peripheral blood. The origin of this receptor is a man aged 45-65 years with active COVID-19. The CDR3 DNA sequence: TGTGCCAGCAGTCGGGACAGGGCCCCGAGAGAGACCCAGTACTTC. As protein: CASSRDRAPRETQYF. Full variable domain (remainder filled in from reference TRBV7-3 and TRBJ2-5): GAGVSQTPSNKVTEKGKYVELRCDPISGHTALYWYRQSLGQGPEFLIYFQGTGAADDSGLPNDRFFAVRPEGSVSTLKIQRTERGDSAVYLCASSRDRAPRETQYFGPGTRLLVL.